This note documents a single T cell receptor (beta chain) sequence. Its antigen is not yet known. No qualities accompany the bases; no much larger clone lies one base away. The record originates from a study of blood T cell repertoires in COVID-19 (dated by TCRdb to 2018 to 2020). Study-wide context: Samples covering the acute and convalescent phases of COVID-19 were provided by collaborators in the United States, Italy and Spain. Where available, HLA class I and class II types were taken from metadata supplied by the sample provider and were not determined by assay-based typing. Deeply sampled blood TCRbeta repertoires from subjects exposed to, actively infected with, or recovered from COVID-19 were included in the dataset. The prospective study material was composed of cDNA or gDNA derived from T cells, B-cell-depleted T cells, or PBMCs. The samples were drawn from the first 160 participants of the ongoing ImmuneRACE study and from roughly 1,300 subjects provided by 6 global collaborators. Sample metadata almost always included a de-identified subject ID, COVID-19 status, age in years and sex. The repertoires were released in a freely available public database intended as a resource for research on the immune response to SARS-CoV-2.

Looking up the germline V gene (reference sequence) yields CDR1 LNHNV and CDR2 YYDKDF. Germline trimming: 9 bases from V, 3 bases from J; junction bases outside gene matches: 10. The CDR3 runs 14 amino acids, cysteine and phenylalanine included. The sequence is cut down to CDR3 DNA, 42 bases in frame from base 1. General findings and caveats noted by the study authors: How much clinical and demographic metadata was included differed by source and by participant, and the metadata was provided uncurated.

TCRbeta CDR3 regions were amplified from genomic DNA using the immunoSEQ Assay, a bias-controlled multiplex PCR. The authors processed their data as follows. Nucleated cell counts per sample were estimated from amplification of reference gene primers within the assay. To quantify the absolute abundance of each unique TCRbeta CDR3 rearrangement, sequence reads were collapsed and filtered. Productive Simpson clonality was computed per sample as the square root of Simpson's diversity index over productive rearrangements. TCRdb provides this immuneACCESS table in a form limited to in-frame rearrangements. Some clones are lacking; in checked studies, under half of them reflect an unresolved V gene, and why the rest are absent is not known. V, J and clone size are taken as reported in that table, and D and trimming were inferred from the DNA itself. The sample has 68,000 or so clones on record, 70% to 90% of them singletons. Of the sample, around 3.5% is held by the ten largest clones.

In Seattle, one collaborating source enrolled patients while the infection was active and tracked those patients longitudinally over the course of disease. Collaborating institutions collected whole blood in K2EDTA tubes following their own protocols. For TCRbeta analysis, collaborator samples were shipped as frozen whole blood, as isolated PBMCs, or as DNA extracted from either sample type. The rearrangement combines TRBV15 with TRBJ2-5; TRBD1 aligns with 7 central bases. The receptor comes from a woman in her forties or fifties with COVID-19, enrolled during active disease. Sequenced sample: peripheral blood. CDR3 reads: CATEKGDSEETQYF. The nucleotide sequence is TGTGCCACGGAGAAAGGGGACAGTGAAGAGACCCAGTACTTC.